The entry that follows covers one T cell receptor beta chain sequence. Its target is unknown. The sample is drawn from a study of OX40 agonist ivuxolimab in advanced cancers. Sequencing was performed with immunoSEQ multiplex PCR; in TCRdb, only in-frame clones are kept and a portion is missing. This sample has under 40,000 clones, with 60% to 85% found just once. Study outcomes and limitations: At doses 0.1 to 3.0 mg/kg, CD4+ and CD8+ clones expanded. More expanded clones were seen, on average, in CD8+ T cells than in CD4+.

The CDR3 contains 10 residues. Germline V gives CDR1 MNHEY, CDR2 SMNVEV (reference sequence). V gave up 8 bases and J gave up 1 base, with 2 bases separating them. This receptor was identified in an adult with an advanced solid tumor such as melanoma, head and neck, liver or kidney cancer. This rearrangement joins TRBV27 to TRBJ1-1, with D uncertain. Sequenced here: CD4+ or CD8+ T cells sorted from blood, sampled in a trial of the OX40 agonist ivuxolimab. The CDR3 DNA follows: TGTGCCAGCGGGAACACTGAAGCTTTCTTT. Its translation is CASGNTEAFF.